The sequence of this T cell receptor (beta chain) was determined in a study of T cells in tuberculosis. For the study at large: The T cells targeted glucose monomycolate, a mycobacterial lipid, via CD1B.

Documented time point: new active TB diagnosis, blood taken before or within 7 days of starting treatment. The assay was immunoSEQ multiplex PCR, and TCRdb's table has in-frame clones only and misses some. The sample comprises approximately 22,000 clones, approximately 86% of which are singletons, and about 15% rests with the top ten. The receptor was derived from an adult with tuberculosis. Here the sequenced sample was PBMCs, taken at tuberculosis diagnosis.

The CDR3 bases are TGCGCCAGCAGCTTTGAGGACTCATCCTACAATGAGCAGTTCTTC. Protein product: CASSFEDSSYNEQFF. This sequence joins TRBV5-1 and TRBJ2-1, with D possibly TRBD2 on 5 matching bases. The V end lost 2 bases, the J end lost 1 base, and 10 bases lay between the germline ends. Germline V gene sequence: CDR1 SGHRS, CDR2 YFSETQ. This CDR3 contains 15 residues.